The T cell receptor beta chain described here comes from a study of blood T cell repertoires in COVID-19. In the original analysis: Reference gene primer amplification gave nucleated cell count estimates. Only in-frame clones appear in the TCRdb table, and some are missing; sequencing was by immunoSEQ multiplex PCR. V and J calls and clone size are as listed in that table; D and trimming were resolved from the DNA. This sample yields roughly 300,000 clones, of which about 90% are seen a single time; approximately 6% belongs to the top ten. The germline V and J ends were trimmed by 2 bases and 3 bases, with 10 bases remaining between them. The germline gives CDR1 MDHEN, CDR2 SYDVKM. This CDR3 spans 14 amino acids.

The clonotype originates from a woman aged 25-40 years who had recovered from COVID-19. The rearrangement joins TRBV28 to TRBJ1-1; TRBD1 might be the D (5 bases). Sequencing input: PBMCs or T cells enriched from blood (not recorded which). CDR3 amino acids: CASSLAGGHTEAFF. Written as DNA, the CDR3 is TGTGCCAGCAGTTTAGCGGGGGGTCACACTGAAGCTTTCTTT.